Listed below are T cell receptor beta chains from one sample, sequenced in a study of molecular identifiers for immune sequencing clone quantification. TCRdb recomputed calls from the PCR reads with MiXCR, one row per CDR3 protein. Here the sample spans just over 95,000 distinct CDR3 sequences, more than 20% being singletons. Sequenced input: naive CD8+ T cells from blood, with Jurkat cell RNA spiked in. These receptors were collected from a human donor in good health. Some libraries in this study had Jurkat cell RNA spiked in. Each CDR3 is given with its conserved first and last residue. A D gene is named only where the DNA matches it firmly. Where a row states a size, it is once, few, many or the class of an expanded clone; other rows omit it.

j_call: TRBJ1-2
clone_size: many
d_call: -
v_call: TRBV4-1
cdr3_nt: TGCGCCAGCAGCCAAGGACCGCGATTCGCTAACTATGGCTACACCTTC
cdr3_aa: CASSQGPRFANYGYTF

j_call: TRBJ2-2
clone_size: many
d_call: -
v_call: TRBV20-1
cdr3_nt: TGCAGTGCGGGACTCGTGAACACCGGGGAGCTGTTTTTT
cdr3_aa: CSAGLVNTGELFF

j_call: TRBJ1-1
clone_size: few
d_call: -
v_call: TRBV19
cdr3_nt: TGTGCCAGTAGTTGGGACATCTGGACTGAAGCTTTCTTT
cdr3_aa: CASSWDIWTEAFF

j_call: TRBJ2-3
clone_size: many
d_call: -
v_call: TRBV4-1
cdr3_nt: TGCGCCAGCAGCCAAGGGGGCCAGGCAGATACGCAGTATTTT
cdr3_aa: CASSQGGQADTQYF

j_call: TRBJ2-1
clone_size: -
d_call: -
v_call: TRBV9
cdr3_nt: TGTGCCAGCAGCGAGGAGGGGGGGGCCTACAATGAGCAGTTCTTC
cdr3_aa: CASSEEGGAYNEQFF

j_call: TRBJ2-1
clone_size: few
d_call: TRBD2
v_call: TRBV6-4
cdr3_nt: TGTGCCAGCAGAACGCTAGCGGGAGCAGGTAATGAGCAGTTCTTC
cdr3_aa: CASRTLAGAGNEQFF

j_call: TRBJ1-5
clone_size: many
d_call: -
v_call: TRBV5-6
cdr3_nt: TGTGCCAGCAGCTTTACAGGGAGGAGTGGCAATCAGCCCCAGCATTTT
cdr3_aa: CASSFTGRSGNQPQHF

j_call: TRBJ2-1
clone_size: few
d_call: TRBD2
v_call: TRBV10-3
cdr3_nt: TGTGCCATCAGCGCCGGGACTAGTCTGAACGAGCAGTTCTTC
cdr3_aa: CAISAGTSLNEQFF

j_call: TRBJ2-1
clone_size: many
d_call: -
v_call: TRBV6-5
cdr3_nt: TGTGCCAGCAGTTACTCTGGGACCCGGAATGAGCAGTTCTTC
cdr3_aa: CASSYSGTRNEQFF

j_call: TRBJ2-5
clone_size: many
d_call: -
v_call: TRBV7-9
cdr3_nt: TGTGCCAGCAACCCAGTGGTAGGGAAAGAGACCCAGTACTTC
cdr3_aa: CASNPVVGKETQYF